This entry describes one T cell receptor (beta chain). Recovered status applied to Cohort 3 donors who had two consecutive negative PCRs. It also applied to those with clearance or with symptom resolution. The source of the sample is a study of blood T cell repertoires in COVID-19. V was clipped by 1 base and J by 5 bases, with 8 bases between them. The CDR3 length is 13 residues. The V gene's germline CDR1 is SGHRS and CDR2 YFSETQ. Under the authors' procedure: Reference gene primer amplification gave nucleated cell count estimates. Data came from immunoSEQ multiplex PCR; TCRdb stores just in-frame clones and leaves some out. V and J calls and clone size come straight from that table; D and trimming were deduced from the DNA. The data hold over 200,000 clones, with 70% to 85% observed a single time.

The sample consisted of PBMCs or T cells enriched from blood (not recorded which). V gene TRBV5-1 combines with J gene TRBJ2-3, with a tentative D call TRBD1 (5 bases). The clonotype comes from a man between 40 and 49 years old who had recovered from COVID-19. DNA for the CDR3: TGCGCCAGCAGCTTGCAGGGAATAGATACGCAGTATTTT. The encoded protein is CASSLQGIDTQYF.